The 15 T cell receptor beta chains presented below share a single source sample, sequenced in a study of cytomegalovirus exposure and HLA in healthy donors (dated by TCRdb to 2017 to 2019). Libraries came from the immunoSEQ multiplex PCR assay. The multiplex PCR relied on a mix of 60 forward primers for TCR Vbeta segments and 13 reverse primers for TCR Jbeta segments. TCRdb re-hosts the immuneACCESS table, in-frame sequences only. Its copies lack some clones; in the studies checked, an unresolved V gene accounts for under half of them, and the cause for the rest is not known. The sample data list some 190,000 clones, and about 90% of these were observed just once. Of the sample, around 0.99% falls within the top ten clones. What was sequenced was PBMCs. All receptors come from a boy aged 2 to 10 in good health and CMV-seronegative.

The chain combines TRBV5-6 with TRBJ2-7; 9 bases are a match to TRBD1. Germline trimming cut 1 base from V and 5 bases from J; bases unmatched to any gene: 7. The length of the CDR3 is 15 residues. Germline V gene data show CDR1 as SGHDT and CDR2 as YYEEEE. As DNA, the CDR3 is TGTGCCAGCAGCTTGTACAGGGGGCGCATCCACGAGCAGTACTTC. The encoded protein is CASSLYRGRIHEQYF.

The V gene is TRBV6-6, the J gene TRBJ1-1; D not certain. Germline V gives CDR1 MNHNY, CDR2 SVGAGI (reference sequence). The V end lost 0 bases, the J end lost 2 bases, and 4 bases lay between the germline ends. CDR3 length: 13 amino acids. CDR3 protein: CASSYSSNTEAFF. The DNA for the CDR3 is TGTGCCAGCAGTTACTCCAGTAACACTGAAGCTTTCTTT.

The rearrangement links TRBV29-1 to TRBJ1-1; D is ambiguous. Germline CDR1 reads SQVTM; CDR2 reads ANQGSEA. The V gene lost 4 bases and the J gene lost 0 bases, with 9 bases spanning the gap. The CDR3 spans 13 residues. Written as DNA, the CDR3 is TGCAGCGTTGTTAGAGCGATGAACACTGAAGCTTTCTTT. Translated: CSVVRAMNTEAFF. Together with reference TRBV29-1 and TRBJ1-1, the CDR3 gives the full variable domain: SAVISQKPSRDICQRGTSLTIQCQVDSQVTMMFWYRQQPGQSLTLIATANQGSEATYESGFVIDKFPISRPNLTFSTLTVSNMSPEDSSIYLCSVVRAMNTEAFFGQGTRLTVV.

This clone was observed once. The chain is built from TRBV11-2 and TRBJ2-1, with 9 positions matching TRBD2. Trimming took 7 bases from V and 3 from J; bases not matched to a gene: 7. Germline values: CDR1 SGHAT, CDR2 FQNNGV. The CDR3 has 15 amino acids. The CDR3 sequence is CASTPGLANYNEQFF. The CDR3, as DNA: TGTGCCAGCACCCCGGGACTAGCAAACTACAATGAGCAGTTCTTC.

The chain recombines TRBV19 with TRBJ2-7; 11 nucleotides agree with TRBD2. From germline, CDR1 is LNHDA and CDR2 SQIVND (reference sequence). The J segment lost 5 bases and the V segment lost 4 bases, leaving 7 bases of the junction unmatched. This CDR3 contains 15 residues. The CDR3 region is CASSTVAGGRHEQYF. CDR3 nucleotides: TGTGCCAGTAGTACGGTAGCGGGAGGGCGGCACGAGCAGTACTTC.

The table lists this clone with a few counts. The chain combines TRBV6-1 with TRBJ2-6; D is unresolved. With 6 bases removed from V and 2 bases from J, the gap between germline ends came to 11 bases. CDR1 is MNHNS and CDR2 is SASEGT in the germline V gene. CDR3 length: 15 amino acids. The CDR3 sequence: CASRPSQTGANVLTF. The DNA for the CDR3 is TGTGCCAGCAGACCTAGTCAAACTGGGGCCAACGTCCTGACTTTC.

V and J are TRBV7-3 and TRBJ2-5; D not resolved. Germline lookup yields CDR1 SGHTA and CDR2 FQGTGA. The CDR3 extends over 15 amino acids. The germline V and J ends were trimmed by 5 bases and 5 bases, with 18 bases remaining between them. CDR3 protein: CASSPSTSARETQYF. For the CDR3, the DNA is TGTGCCAGCAGCCCGAGTACATCAGCCAGGGAGACCCAGTACTTC.

This clone appeared once. The J gene is TRBJ2-4, the V gene TRBV28; no reliable D call. The V and J ends lost 1 base and 0 bases respectively, with 13 bases between them. The germline CDR1 and CDR2 sequences are MDHEN and SYDVKM. This CDR3 region has 17 residues. The CDR3 bases are TGTGCCAGCAGTTTATTAATCGGGTCTTTAGCCAAAAACATTCAGTACTTC. It is translated as CASSLLIGSLAKNIQYF.

A few counts support this clone. The J gene is TRBJ2-6, the V gene TRBV5-1; D is uncertain. Germline CDR1 SGHRS, CDR2 YFSETQ. The ends were cut back, 1 base at V and 0 bases at J, with 8 bases in the middle. The CDR3 has 16 residues. CDR3 loop: CASSLTVNSGANVLTF. The CDR3 DNA reads TGCGCCAGCAGCTTGACAGTTAACTCTGGGGCCAACGTCCTGACTTTC.

This clone was detected a few times. V is TRBV7-3 and J is TRBJ2-1; no clear D gene. The germline V gene encodes CDR1 SGHTA and CDR2 FQGTGA. V lost 5 bases, J lost 11 bases, and 13 bases lay in between. The CDR3 is made up of 12 amino acids. CDR3 sequence reads: CASSELNSKQFF. The CDR3 bases are TGTGCCAGCAGCGAACTCAACTCTAAGCAGTTCTTC. The complete variable domain, with remaining parts taken from reference TRBV7-3 and TRBJ2-1, reads GAGVSQTPSNKVTEKGKYVELRCDPISGHTALYWYRQSLGQGPEFLIYFQGTGAADDSGLPNDRFFAVRPEGSVSTLKIQRTERGDSAVYLCASSELNSKQFFGPGTRLTVL.

The chain is built from TRBV28 and TRBJ2-7, with 7 bases aligning to TRBD1. The V segment lost 6 bases and the J segment 0 bases; nucleotides outside the gene matches: 8. Germline loops: CDR1 MDHEN, CDR2 SYDVKM. CDR3 size: 15 residues. The CDR3 here is CASSSGQMSSYEQYF. The CDR3 region has the DNA TGTGCCAGCAGCTCGGGACAGATGAGCTCCTACGAGCAGTACTTC.

The CDR3 region is CASSYVAGGPDTQYF. The DNA of the CDR3 is TGTGCCAGCAGTTATGTAGCGGGAGGGCCTGATACGCAGTATTTT. The chain employs TRBV27 and TRBJ2-3; 11 nucleotides align to TRBD2. Germline-derived CDR1 and CDR2 are MNHEY and SMNVEV (reference sequence). This CDR3 comprises 15 residues. V was pared by 4 bases and J by 6 bases, with 6 bases of the junction left unmatched.

The V gene is TRBV6-6, the J gene TRBJ2-3; 8 nucleotides align to TRBD2. CDR3 length: 14 amino acids. CDR1 and CDR2 (germline): MNHNY, SVGAGI (reference sequence). J was trimmed by 4 bases and V by 5 bases; bases with no gene match: 5. CDR3 sequence (DNA): TGTGCCAGCAGTACACGGACTAGCCCAGATACGCAGTATTTT. This codes for CASSTRTSPDTQYF.

The chain employs TRBV6-1 and TRBJ1-2; D may be TRBD1 (5 bases). Germline V gene sequence: CDR1 MNHNS, CDR2 SASEGT. This CDR3 is built from 16 residues. V lost 3 bases to trimming and J lost 2 bases, with 16 bases between them. CDR3 in amino acids: CASSDTQGFPNYGYTF. The CDR3 DNA reads as TGTGCCAGCAGTGACACCCAGGGTTTCCCGAACTATGGCTACACCTTC.

J is TRBJ2-1 and V is TRBV27; perhaps TRBD2 as D (6 bases). The CDR3 contains 14 residues. Germline values: CDR1 MNHEY, CDR2 SMNVEV (reference sequence). The V end lost 6 bases, the J end lost 1 base, and 10 bases lay between the germline ends. CDR3 loop: CASRLSGSYNEQFF. As DNA, the CDR3 is TGTGCCAGCAGGCTTAGCGGTTCCTACAATGAGCAGTTCTTC.